The TCR beta chain described here comes from a study of T-cell reconstitution after alpha-beta-depleted transplantation in children. Library preparation (for TCRbeta) was performed with unique molecular identifiers. TCRdb passed the PCR reads through MiXCR, listing each CDR3 protein once. The sample lists about 980,000 distinct CDR3 sequences, roughly 29% occurring once. The input for sequencing was PBMCs, mostly from graft donor cells, taken 360 days after TCRalphabeta/CD19-depleted stem cell transplant. The origin of this receptor is a boy younger than two who had a stem cell transplant for SCID, so the T cells may come from the graft donor.

CDR3 in DNA: TGTGCCACCAGCAGACGAGCAGCCGGGGAGCTGTTTTTT. Amino acid sequence: CATSRRAAGELFF. This rearrangement joins TRBV15 to TRBJ2-2; D is unresolved. Germline CDR1 is LNHNV and CDR2 is YYDKDF (reference sequence). CDR3 length: 13 residues. Trimming shortened V by 2 bases and J by 6 bases, and 7 bases separated the two germline ends.